This TCR beta chain was captured by sequencing in a study of identical twins. CDR1 is WSHSY and CDR2 is SAAADI in the germline V gene. Trimming removed 6 bases from V and 0 bases from J; junction bases left unmatched: 4. The CDR3 runs 15 residues. General study findings and limits: Monozygotic twin pairs showed more out-of-frame TCR alpha sharing than models estimated. Zero-insertion analyses might be partly confounded by invariant T cells like MAIT and iNKT.

TCRdb ran MiXCR on the 5' RACE reads and lists one entry per CDR3 protein. The table records about 890,000 distinct CDR3 sequences, 9% to 15% of them present only once. Among all donors, each was a healthy Caucasian. This clonotype was counted many times. Its antigen is currently unknown. These same records also appear under a second study, on yellow fever vaccine responses in identical twins.

The rearrangement uses TRBV10-2 and TRBJ2-3; 9 bases line up with TRBD1. Sequenced sample: PBMCs. This TCR came from a woman between 18 and 30 years old in good health. CDR3 nucleotides: TGCGCCAGCAGCGGACAGGGGACTAGCACAGATACGCAGTATTTT. It yields the protein CASSGQGTSTDTQYF.